Presented here are 2 T cell receptor beta chains from one specimen sequenced in a study of post-analysis software for immune sequencing data. Findings and caveats of the study: Controls showed lower frequencies than patients for 5 or 6 TRBV segments, and TRBV5-6, TRBV5-1 and TRBV20-1 were among these.

These receptors are not linked to any known antigen. Tagging with unique molecular identifiers was a feature of the TCR beta cDNA libraries. TCRdb itself ran the PCR reads through MiXCR, one entry per CDR3 protein. The sample lists a few hundred thousand distinct CDR3 sequences; about 40% were seen once. The source material was blood. Receptor source: a girl aged 2 to 10 with multiple sclerosis.

The genes are TRBV5-1 and TRBJ2-1; 11 bases fit TRBD2. V shed 2 bases and J 7 bases; nucleotides not matched to a gene: 17. The CDR3 length is 19 residues. Germline CDR1 SGHRS, CDR2 YFSETQ. The CDR3 DNA follows: TGCGCCAGCAGCTTAAGGTTAGCGGGAGGGCCGTCTGTAAGAAATGAGCAGTTCTTC. This codes for CASSLRLAGGPSVRNEQFF.

Only a few counts were recorded for this clonotype. The chain carries TRBV12-3 or TRBV12-4 and TRBJ2-6, with TRBD2 identical over 11 bases. J lost 10 bases, V lost 8 bases, and 10 bases had no gene match. The CDR3 contains 15 residues. CDR3 protein: CASSLLGTSGNVLTF. As DNA, the CDR3 is TGTGCCAGCTCCCTTTTGGGGACTAGCGGAAACGTCCTGACTTTC.